The T cell receptor (beta chain) under discussion was sequenced for a study of shared clonotypes between healthy human individuals. Study as a whole: The study drew on a couple of women and a few men aged 18 to 49 as donors. Study results and limitations: Memory subsets had estimated richness that was generally smaller than that of naive subsets.

Concerning this clone: Its antigen remains unknown.

This table comes from immunoSEQ multiplex PCR, and its TCRdb copy is limited to in-frame clones, with some not included. The sample consists of approximately 1.4 million clones, approximately 98% of them appearing once. Trimming removed 0 bases from V and 6 bases from J, with 9 bases in between. The CDR3 totals 13 residues. CDR1 and CDR2 (germline): WNHNN, SYGVQD (reference sequence). The specimen was naive CD4+ T cells sorted from blood. The sample's subset: CD45RA+ positively selected. The clonotype comes from a man aged 25 to 40 in good health. The chain couples TRBV10-1 to TRBJ2-7; no definite D call. The CDR3 loop is CASSESGFGEQYF. In DNA form, the CDR3 reads TGCGCCAGCAGTGAGTCAGGGTTCGGCGAGCAGTACTTC.